The 5 T cell receptor beta chains in this list originate from one sample, sequenced in a study of OX40 agonist ivuxolimab in advanced cancers. Sequenced by immunoSEQ multiplex PCR; TCRdb stores in-frame clones only, minus some. This table has 53,000 or so clones, about four fifths appearing once. Sequencing used CD4+ or CD8+ T cells sorted from blood, obtained in a trial of the OX40 agonist ivuxolimab. These receptors came from an adult with an advanced solid tumor such as melanoma, head and neck, liver or kidney cancer.

V is TRBV7-2 and J is TRBJ1-5; D call uncertain. The CDR3 spans 13 residues. Trimming took off 4 bases at V and 9 bases at J, with 13 bases between the two ends. CDR1 SGHTA and CDR2 FQGNSA come from the germline V gene. CDR3 sequence reads: CASSSDGRRPQHF. In DNA, the CDR3 is TGTGCCAGCAGCTCAGACGGACGGAGGCCCCAGCATTTT.

The chain combines TRBV7-6 with TRBJ1-6; D is unclear. The ends were cut back, 5 bases at V and 11 bases at J, with 13 bases in the middle. Germline assignment: CDR1 SGHVS and CDR2 FNYEAQ. The CDR3 loop spans 13 amino acids. In DNA, the CDR3 is TGTGCCAGCAGCCCAGGTAGTCCCGCACCCCTCCACTTT. It encodes CASSPGSPAPLHF.

This sequence joins TRBV30 and TRBJ2-7; no clear D gene. CDR3 length: 14 amino acids. Germline CDR1 GTSNPN, CDR2 SVGIG (reference sequence). With 7 bases removed from V and 5 bases from J, the gap between germline ends came to 21 bases. CDR3 sequence reads: CAYTERTLADEQYF. The CDR3 DNA reads as TGTGCCTACACGGAAAGGACGCTCGCTGACGAGCAGTACTTC.

The gene calls are TRBV18 and TRBJ1-2, with 9 bases fitting TRBD1. CDR3 length: 15 amino acids. Germline CDR1 KGHSH, CDR2 LQKENI. J lost 3 bases, V lost 3 bases, and 5 bases had no gene match. In DNA form, the CDR3 reads TGTGCCAGCTCACCTTTGCGGGACAGGGACTATGGCTACACCTTC. Translated, it gives CASSPLRDRDYGYTF.

The rearrangement uses TRBV18 and TRBJ2-5, with D tentatively TRBD2 (6 bases). The V gene's germline CDR1 is KGHSH and CDR2 LQKENI. V lost 0 bases and J 2 bases, leaving 10 bases between the germline ends. The CDR3 is 15 amino acids. This CDR3 is CASSPPTLAQETQYF. The CDR3 coding sequence is TGTGCCAGCTCACCACCGACACTAGCTCAAGAGACCCAGTACTTC.